A selection of T cell receptor beta chains follows, all from one sample in a study of CD8+ T cells in alopecia areata. Sequenced by immunoSEQ multiplex PCR; TCRdb stores in-frame clones only, minus some. The sample lists about 69,000 clones; 60% were seen once. Source: CD8+ T cells sorted from blood, taken at week 0. These receptors all stem from a human donor with alopecia areata. Both conserved end residues are part of each CDR3. D genes are given only for firm matches. Only part of the rows carry a size: once, few, many, or a class if the clone is expanded.

v_gene: TRBV5-6; j_gene: TRBJ2-5; d_gene: TRBD1; abundance: NA; CDR3nt: TGTGCCAGCAGCGTCGTCCGGGACAGCCAAGAGACCCAGTACTTC; CDR3aa: CASSVVRDSQETQYF
v_gene: TRBV25-1; j_gene: TRBJ1-2; d_gene: TRBD1; abundance: few; CDR3nt: TGTGCCAGCAGCGACTCCGGGACAGGGACTTACTATGGCTACACCTTC; CDR3aa: CASSDSGTGTYYGYTF
v_gene: TRBV5-6; j_gene: TRBJ1-1; d_gene: NA; abundance: NA; CDR3nt: TGTGCCAGCAGCTTGGTAGGGGTCGCTGAAGCTTTCTTT; CDR3aa: CASSLVGVAEAFF
v_gene: TRBV30; j_gene: TRBJ2-1; d_gene: NA; abundance: NA; CDR3nt: TGTGCCTGGACAGGGGGGTACAATGAGCAGTTCTTC; CDR3aa: CAWTGGYNEQFF
v_gene: TRBV25-1; j_gene: TRBJ1-1; d_gene: NA; abundance: NA; CDR3nt: TGTGCCAGCAGTGATTACTCTGAAGCTTTCTTT; CDR3aa: CASSDYSEAFF
v_gene: TRBV6-6; j_gene: TRBJ1-1; d_gene: NA; abundance: NA; CDR3nt: TGTGCCAGCAGTCCTCCCGCCCGGGAGACTTACACTGAAGCTTTCTTT; CDR3aa: CASSPPARETYTEAFF
v_gene: TRBV9; j_gene: TRBJ2-7; d_gene: NA; abundance: few; CDR3nt: TGTGCCAGCAGCGTAGGCCTCGATCCCTACGAGCAGTACTTC; CDR3aa: CASSVGLDPYEQYF
v_gene: TRBV30; j_gene: TRBJ2-1; d_gene: TRBD1; abundance: once; CDR3nt: TGTGCCTGGAGTGGGGGGACAGGGGGCTCCTACAATGAGCAGTTCTTC; CDR3aa: CAWSGGTGGSYNEQFF
v_gene: TRBV19; j_gene: TRBJ1-1; d_gene: NA; abundance: few; CDR3nt: TGTGCCAGTGGGAATATCAACACTGAAGCTTTCTTT; CDR3aa: CASGNINTEAFF
v_gene: TRBV27; j_gene: TRBJ2-7; d_gene: NA; abundance: NA; CDR3nt: TGTGCCAGCAGTTTAACCGGGAGCCTGTACGAGCAGTACTTC; CDR3aa: CASSLTGSLYEQYF
v_gene: TRBV5-1; j_gene: TRBJ2-7; d_gene: NA; abundance: NA; CDR3nt: TGCGCCAGCAGCGTCGATGCAGGGTACCACGAGCAGTACTTC; CDR3aa: CASSVDAGYHEQYF
v_gene: TRBV29-1; j_gene: TRBJ2-1; d_gene: NA; abundance: NA; CDR3nt: TGCAGCGTTGAAGATAGTGGAACAGCCTACTATGAGCAGTTCTTC; CDR3aa: CSVEDSGTAYYEQFF
v_gene: TRBV4-3; j_gene: TRBJ2-7; d_gene: TRBD1; abundance: few; CDR3nt: TGCGCCAGCAGCCAAGGAGGACCGCAGGGGGTCTACGAGCAGTACTTC; CDR3aa: CASSQGGPQGVYEQYF
v_gene: TRBV28; j_gene: TRBJ2-3; d_gene: NA; abundance: once; CDR3nt: TGTGCCAGCAGTTTATTAGGCCGGGGTGATACGCAGTATTTT; CDR3aa: CASSLLGRGDTQYF
v_gene: TRBV7-9; j_gene: TRBJ2-7; d_gene: NA; abundance: NA; CDR3nt: TGTGCCAGCAGCTTAGGTCTGCAGGGTAAGGACGAGCAGTACTTC; CDR3aa: CASSLGLQGKDEQYF
v_gene: TRBV5-1; j_gene: TRBJ2-1; d_gene: NA; abundance: NA; CDR3nt: TGCGCCAGCAGCTCCGGGCGAAATGAGCAGTTCTTC; CDR3aa: CASSSGRNEQFF
v_gene: TRBV29-1; j_gene: TRBJ1-2; d_gene: NA; abundance: NA; CDR3nt: TGCAGCGCTCCGGCCTTACCCGACGGCTACACCTTC; CDR3aa: CSAPALPDGYTF
v_gene: TRBV29-1; j_gene: TRBJ2-1; d_gene: TRBD2; abundance: NA; CDR3nt: TGCAGCGTTGAACGGACTAGCGGGTGGGATGAGCAGTTCTTC; CDR3aa: CSVERTSGWDEQFF
v_gene: TRBV29-1; j_gene: TRBJ1-1; d_gene: NA; abundance: NA; CDR3nt: TGCAGCGTTGAAGACAAACACACTGAAGCTTTCTTT; CDR3aa: CSVEDKHTEAFF
v_gene: TRBV4-1; j_gene: TRBJ2-1; d_gene: NA; abundance: NA; CDR3nt: TGCGCCAGCAGCCAAGATGGTCTCGCCGGCTACAATGAGCAGTTCTTC; CDR3aa: CASSQDGLAGYNEQFF
v_gene: TRBV29-1; j_gene: TRBJ1-2; d_gene: NA; abundance: NA; CDR3nt: TGCAGCGTTGTGCATTTTGACTATGGCTACACCTTC; CDR3aa: CSVVHFDYGYTF
v_gene: TRBV30; j_gene: TRBJ1-2; d_gene: NA; abundance: NA; CDR3nt: TGTGCCTGGAGTGTACAGAGCTATGGCTACACCTTC; CDR3aa: CAWSVQSYGYTF
v_gene: TRBV4-1; j_gene: TRBJ1-1; d_gene: NA; abundance: NA; CDR3nt: TGCGCCAGCAGCCTCTCTGGGACCACTGAAGCTTTCTTT; CDR3aa: CASSLSGTTEAFF
v_gene: TRBV18; j_gene: TRBJ2-1; d_gene: NA; abundance: NA; CDR3nt: TGTGCCAGCTCCACAGACAGGCCATACAATGAGCAGTTCTTC; CDR3aa: CASSTDRPYNEQFF
v_gene: TRBV27; j_gene: TRBJ1-5; d_gene: TRBD1; abundance: NA; CDR3nt: TGTGCCAGCAGGCCAGGGGGTAGCAATCAGCCCCAGCATTTT; CDR3aa: CASRPGGSNQPQHF
v_gene: TRBV7-9; j_gene: TRBJ1-6; d_gene: TRBD1; abundance: NA; CDR3nt: TGTGCCAGCAGATTACAACGAGGGACAGGGACTTCTTCACCCCTCCACTTT; CDR3aa: CASRLQRGTGTSSPLHF
v_gene: TRBV5-6; j_gene: TRBJ1-2; d_gene: NA; abundance: NA; CDR3nt: TGTGCCAGCAGCCGCGGAGGGGATGGCTACACCTTC; CDR3aa: CASSRGGDGYTF
v_gene: TRBV12-5; j_gene: TRBJ2-1; d_gene: NA; abundance: few; CDR3nt: TGTGCTAGTGGTGGTTTCTTGGATGAGCAGTTCTTC; CDR3aa: CASGGFLDEQFF
v_gene: TRBV4-3; j_gene: TRBJ2-1; d_gene: TRBD2; abundance: NA; CDR3nt: TGCGCCAGCAGGTCCACACTAGCGGGCGGGGACCTAGATGAGCAGTTCTTC; CDR3aa: CASRSTLAGGDLDEQFF
v_gene: TRBV5-6; j_gene: TRBJ1-1; d_gene: TRBD1; abundance: NA; CDR3nt: TGTGCCAGCAGCTTGGCGGCAGGGGGCGAGACTGAAGCTTTCTTT; CDR3aa: CASSLAAGGETEAFF
v_gene: TRBV29-1; j_gene: TRBJ1-2; d_gene: NA; abundance: NA; CDR3nt: TGCAGCGTTCCGACACAGGACTATGGCTACACCTTC; CDR3aa: CSVPTQDYGYTF
v_gene: TRBV27; j_gene: TRBJ2-7; d_gene: NA; abundance: NA; CDR3nt: TGTGCCAGCAGTCGAGACATCTACGAGCAGTACTTC; CDR3aa: CASSRDIYEQYF
v_gene: TRBV28; j_gene: TRBJ2-3; d_gene: TRBD1; abundance: NA; CDR3nt: TGTGCCAGCAGTTCGGGACAGGGGCAGGTAGATACGCAGTATTTT; CDR3aa: CASSSGQGQVDTQYF
v_gene: TRBV4-3; j_gene: TRBJ2-6; d_gene: NA; abundance: NA; CDR3nt: TGCGCCAGCAGCCAAGATCGTCTGGTAGGAGTTTCTGGGGCCAACGTCCTGACTTTC; CDR3aa: CASSQDRLVGVSGANVLTF
v_gene: TRBV5-6; j_gene: TRBJ1-5; d_gene: TRBD1; abundance: NA; CDR3nt: TGTGCCAGCAGCTTGGCCGGACAGGGAGGGAACCAGCCCCAGCATTTT; CDR3aa: CASSLAGQGGNQPQHF
v_gene: TRBV29-1; j_gene: TRBJ1-2; d_gene: TRBD1; abundance: NA; CDR3nt: TGCAGCGTTCGGACAGGGACAGTCAACTATGGCTACACCTTC; CDR3aa: CSVRTGTVNYGYTF
v_gene: TRBV7-9; j_gene: TRBJ2-5; d_gene: NA; abundance: NA; CDR3nt: TGTGCCAGCAGCTTGTGGGGGACCGACATGTACCAAGAGACCCAGTACTTC; CDR3aa: CASSLWGTDMYQETQYF
v_gene: TRBV7-9; j_gene: TRBJ2-7; d_gene: TRBD2; abundance: NA; CDR3nt: TGTGCCAGCAGCCCCGGGACTAGCGGGAGGATGGAGCAGTACTTC; CDR3aa: CASSPGTSGRMEQYF
v_gene: TRBV5-4; j_gene: TRBJ2-2; d_gene: TRBD1; abundance: NA; CDR3nt: TGTGCCAGCAGCTTCGACTGGGACAGATTGAACACCGGGGAGCTGTTTTTT; CDR3aa: CASSFDWDRLNTGELFF
v_gene: TRBV5-6; j_gene: TRBJ2-2; d_gene: NA; abundance: NA; CDR3nt: TGTGCCAGCAGCACCCGGGCCTGGACTGCATCGGGGGAGCTGTTTTTT; CDR3aa: CASSTRAWTASGELFF
v_gene: TRBV27; j_gene: TRBJ2-5; d_gene: TRBD2; abundance: NA; CDR3nt: TGTGCCAGCAGACCCGTTGACGGGGGGAACCAAGAGACCCAGTACTTC; CDR3aa: CASRPVDGGNQETQYF
v_gene: TRBV5-4; j_gene: TRBJ2-7; d_gene: TRBD2; abundance: NA; CDR3nt: TGTGCCAGCAGCGCAGGGACTAGCGGGAGGAACGAGCAGTACTTC; CDR3aa: CASSAGTSGRNEQYF
v_gene: TRBV13; j_gene: TRBJ1-1; d_gene: NA; abundance: NA; CDR3nt: TGTGCCATCCTCCGACCAGGGTCTGAAGCTTTCTTT; CDR3aa: CAILRPGSEAFF
v_gene: TRBV7-9; j_gene: TRBJ1-2; d_gene: TRBD1; abundance: NA; CDR3nt: TGTGCCAGCAGCTTAGAACAGGGGCCTGGCTACACCTTC; CDR3aa: CASSLEQGPGYTF
v_gene: TRBV30; j_gene: TRBJ1-1; d_gene: NA; abundance: NA; CDR3nt: TGTGCCTGGAGTGTACTAGGGGTCACTGAAGCTTTCTTT; CDR3aa: CAWSVLGVTEAFF
v_gene: TRBV29-1; j_gene: TRBJ2-7; d_gene: TRBD1; abundance: NA; CDR3nt: TGCAGCGTTATTCCAAGGACAGGAAACATCTACGAGCAGTACTTC; CDR3aa: CSVIPRTGNIYEQYF
v_gene: TRBV7-9; j_gene: TRBJ1-1; d_gene: TRBD1; abundance: NA; CDR3nt: TGTGCCAGCAGCCGACAGGGCGGCACTGAAGCTTTCTTT; CDR3aa: CASSRQGGTEAFF
v_gene: TRBV25-1; j_gene: TRBJ2-7; d_gene: NA; abundance: NA; CDR3nt: TGTGCCAGCAGTGAATGGTCCGGGACCGAGCAGTACTTC; CDR3aa: CASSEWSGTEQYF
v_gene: TRBV7-9; j_gene: TRBJ2-5; d_gene: TRBD1; abundance: NA; CDR3nt: TGTGCCAGCAGCCGAGAAGGGCAGGGGGAGGAGACCCAGTACTTC; CDR3aa: CASSREGQGEETQYF
v_gene: TRBV29-1; j_gene: TRBJ2-5; d_gene: TRBD1; abundance: few; CDR3nt: TGCAGCGTACCGGACAGGGAAGAGACCCAGTACTTC; CDR3aa: CSVPDREETQYF
v_gene: TRBV25-1; j_gene: TRBJ2-1; d_gene: NA; abundance: NA; CDR3nt: TGTGCCAGCAGTGAGAGGGCCCCGGAACGATTCAATGAGCAGTTCTTC; CDR3aa: CASSERAPERFNEQFF
v_gene: TRBV30; j_gene: TRBJ2-2; d_gene: NA; abundance: NA; CDR3nt: TGTGCCTGGAGTGTACTCCAGGGGGGGGCCGGGGAGCTGTTTTTT; CDR3aa: CAWSVLQGGAGELFF
v_gene: TRBV27; j_gene: TRBJ2-7; d_gene: NA; abundance: few; CDR3nt: TGTGCCAGCACCGCGTTAGGAGGGTCCTACGAGCAGTACTTC; CDR3aa: CASTALGGSYEQYF